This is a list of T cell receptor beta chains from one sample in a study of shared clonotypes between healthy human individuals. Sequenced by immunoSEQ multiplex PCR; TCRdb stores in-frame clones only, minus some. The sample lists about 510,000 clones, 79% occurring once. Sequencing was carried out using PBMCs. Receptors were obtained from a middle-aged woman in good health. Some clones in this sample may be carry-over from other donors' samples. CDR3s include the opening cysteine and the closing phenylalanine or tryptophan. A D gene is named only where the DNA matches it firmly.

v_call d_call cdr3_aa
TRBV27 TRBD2 CASSFYTSANTGELFF
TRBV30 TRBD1 CAWGQGPPGELFF
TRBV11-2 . CASSLERTRTDTQYF
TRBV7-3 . CASSPRDTADNEQFF
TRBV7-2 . CASSPDRIYNEQFF
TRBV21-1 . CASSSRSGQGGTDTQYF
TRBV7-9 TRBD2 CASSFSGGRARETQYF
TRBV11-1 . CASSPDRNEQFF
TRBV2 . CASMNYNEQFF
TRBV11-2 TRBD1 CASSSGTGGGQPQHF
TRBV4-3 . CASSLDRNTEAFF
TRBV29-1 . CSVGLGGLGEQFF
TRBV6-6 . CASILNFGGPEAFF
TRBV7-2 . CASSAQRDTQETQYF
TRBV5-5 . CASSSTEVTEAFF
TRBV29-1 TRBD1 CSAQRTDRGLGEQFF
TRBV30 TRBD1 CAWSEGQGNTEAFF
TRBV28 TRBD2 CAIPGAGETGELFF
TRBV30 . CAWKKSRGNQPQHF
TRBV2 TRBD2 CASRATGLAGVNEQFF
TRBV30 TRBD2 CAWSVPPGGGTDTQYF
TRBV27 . CASSPRVADTQYF
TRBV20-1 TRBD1 CSAPTGFGYTF
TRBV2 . CASGSDPYEQYF
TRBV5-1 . CASSYDKNTEAFF
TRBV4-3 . CASSQGVGEEETQYF
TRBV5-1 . CASSLSSDNSPLHF
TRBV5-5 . CASSPHGERSYNEQFF
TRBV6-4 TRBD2 CASSEGGGDTGELFF
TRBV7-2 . CASSREETNTEAFF
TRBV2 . CASGGQGGEKLFF
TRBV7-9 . CASSLGMNTEAFF
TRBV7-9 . CASSLVPRVRQDGYTF
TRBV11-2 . CASSLDPDRKPALLYGYTF
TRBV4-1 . CASSQAGGTGGPFF
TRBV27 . CASSLSRVHYEQYF
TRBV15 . CATSRGGAQETQYF
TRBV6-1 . CASSENSGVSEQYF
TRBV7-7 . CASSQAPEGPQHF
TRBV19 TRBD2 CARHKTAGGPHYEQYF
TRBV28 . CASSLLQRHEQYF
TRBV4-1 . CASSEESGLGEKLFF
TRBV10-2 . CASSEVTSNYGYTF
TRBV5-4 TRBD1 CASSSNRGRLETQYF
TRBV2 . CASRLEVYEQYF
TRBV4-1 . CASSQEVSSPQFF
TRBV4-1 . CASSQGDYETQYF
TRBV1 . CTSSQAYQGSSRYEQYF
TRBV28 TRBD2 CASSPSGRSNTGELFF
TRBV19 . CASSFFSPIGEAFF
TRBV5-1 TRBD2 CASSLPRLAGSASLSYEQYF
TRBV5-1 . CASSLDRNTGELFF
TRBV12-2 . CASRWFRGPPYEQYF
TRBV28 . CASSEGAVHEQYF
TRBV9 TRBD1 CASSVRDRESEQYF
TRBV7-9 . CASSFSGAYEQYF
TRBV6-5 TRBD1 CASSPDRDAYEQYF
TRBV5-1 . CASSLGQGGTQYF
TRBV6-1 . CASSVGNNQQYF
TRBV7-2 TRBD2 CASSLVSGVTRSDTQYF